This T cell receptor (beta chain) was sequenced during a study of T cells in localized non-small cell lung cancer (dated by TCRdb to 2020 to 2022). In the study overall: The study examined T cell repertoires in 200 to 300 patients with early-stage NSCLC and compared tumors with uninvolved tumor-adjacent lungs. The cohort was made up of roughly 250 treatment-naive NSCLC patients whose localized lung tumors had been resected. A mean age of approximately 70 years was recorded for the NSCLC patients, of whom 120 to 150 were male and more than 95 were female. What the work shows at the level of the full study, not this receptor alone: Of the top 100 tumor clones, a median of roughly 56 were detected in paired uninvolved adjacent lung; roughly 29 were also among that lung's top 100. Higher T cell density in blood was associated with longer overall survival, whereas higher clonality in adjacent lung was associated with shorter survival. Because multi-region tumor sequencing was not performed, intratumor heterogeneity could not be ruled out. Because the study design was exploratory, TCR variables were selected using unadjusted p-values without false-discovery rate correction. Uninvolved tumor-adjacent lung showed the highest T cell clonality, higher than tumor, which suggests more focused antigenic responses in the adjacent lung.

Concerning this clone: The antigen this receptor binds is unknown. No much larger clone exists at a distance of one base, and base qualities are not known.

From the cysteine through the phenylalanine, the CDR3 covers 14 amino acids. The read is trimmed to its CDR3 DNA, 42 bases read in frame from base 1. As encoded in the germline V gene, CDR1 is SGHNT while CDR2 is YENEEA. Unmatched junction bases come to 6, with V trimmed by 6 bases and J by 5 bases. Two independent pathologists confirmed that the uninvolved adjacent lung, which was taken at least 2 cm from the tumor margin, was free of atypia. At diagnosis, tumor, uninvolved tumor-adjacent lung and peripheral blood were collected and then preserved as a mix of FFPE and fresh-frozen material. TCR beta CDR3 regions were sequenced from DNA using the immunoSEQ Assay. Per the source publication's procedure: T cell density was computed as TCR beta template counts normalized to usable DNA estimated by amplifying housekeeping genes. Richness was estimated using the preseqR package, with extrapolation to 400,000 templates for PBMC samples and to 120,000 templates for tissue samples. Clonality was calculated as one minus Pielou's evenness. To identify tissue-enriched TCRs, differential abundance testing was run on productive amino-acid clonotypes with a minimum total count of 5 and an alpha of 0.1. The Jaccard Index and the Morisita Overlap Index were used to measure how much the repertoires overlapped between compartments. GLIPH grouped TCR beta CDR3s together with public tetramer-defined viral CDR3s, and a viral motif had to include at least three viral sequences and also show V-gene enrichment. TCRdb took this table from immuneACCESS and kept in-frame rearrangements with V and J called. Such tables lack part of the clones; where checked against another copy, unresolved V genes explain under half of the gap, and the rest is unexplained. V and J calls plus clone size are reproduced from that table; the DNA served to infer D and trimming. The sample table shows over a thousand clones, and 20% are seen once. Around an eighth of the sample goes to the ten largest clones.

This TCR was recovered from a woman aged 35-70 years with stage II lung adenocarcinoma. This specimen consisted of normal lung tissue next to the tumor, obtained before any cancer treatment. Rearrangement joined TRBV11-3 to TRBJ2-3; 9 central nucleotides agree with TRBD2. This receptor carries the CDR3 CASREAGGRDTQYF. The DNA sequence is TGTGCCAGCAGGGAGGCGGGGGGGCGAGATACGCAGTATTTT.